This T cell receptor beta chain was recorded in a study of blood T cell repertoires in COVID-19 (dated by TCRdb to 2020 to 2022). Regarding the complete study: Samples covering the acute and convalescent phases of COVID-19 were provided by collaborators in the United States, Italy and Spain. Sample metadata almost always included a de-identified subject ID, COVID-19 status, age in years and sex. Subjects who had been exposed to COVID-19, were actively infected with it, or had recovered from it provided the deeply sampled blood TCRbeta repertoires that made up the dataset. The repertoires were released in a freely available public database intended as a resource for research on the immune response to SARS-CoV-2. The material from the prospective study consisted of cDNA or gDNA derived from T cells, B-cell-depleted T cells, or PBMCs. HLA class I and class II types, where available, came from metadata supplied by the sample provider rather than from assay-based typing. The samples were drawn from the first 160 participants of the ongoing ImmuneRACE study and from 950 to 1,500 subjects provided by 6 global collaborators. Points the paper makes about the study in general: The amount of clinical and demographic metadata varied by source and participant and was provided uncurated.

Samples from volunteer blood donors who had recovered from COVID-19 were contributed by a second Seattle source. Whole blood was collected in K2EDTA tubes by collaborating institutions according to the institutions' own protocols. For TCRbeta analysis, collaborators shipped samples as frozen whole blood, isolated PBMCs, or DNA extracted from either of those sample types. As concerns this clone: The clone's antigen remains unknown. No base quality information exists; no much larger clone differs at one position.

TCRbeta CDR3 regions were amplified from genomic DNA using the immunoSEQ Assay, a bias-controlled multiplex PCR. The paper's processing steps were these. The number of nucleated cells in each sample was estimated from the amplification of reference gene primers within the assay. Sequence reads were collapsed and filtered to measure the absolute abundance of every unique TCRbeta CDR3 rearrangement. Productive Simpson clonality was computed per sample as the square root of Simpson's diversity index over productive rearrangements. The table comes from immuneACCESS by way of TCRdb, which keeps in-frame sequences with V and J called. Part of the clones is missing from these tables; in studies checked, under half for an unresolved V gene and the rest for unknown reasons. The V and J calls and the clone size are those of that table, but D and trimming were determined from the DNA. This sample holds approximately 210,000 clones; approximately 90% were observed only once. The ten largest make up approximately 2% of the sample.

The sequence came from a man aged 25-45 years who had recovered from COVID-19. The sequenced sample consisted of peripheral blood.

The DNA sequence is given as TGTGCCAGCAGCCTTAGGGGTGGTGTCTCCTACGAGCAGTACTTC. This sequence encodes CASSLRGGVSYEQYF. The V gene is TRBV3-1 (or the pseudogene TRBV3-2) and the J gene is TRBJ2-7; 5 matching bases give a weak D call of TRBD1. The CDR3 spans 15 residues, from the cysteine through the phenylalanine. Here the CDR3 DNA is all that survives: 45 bases in frame from base 1. CDR1 LGHDT and CDR2 YNNKEL were looked up in the germline V gene (reference sequence). V lost 4 bases and J lost 0 bases; the stretch between them is 13 bases long.